These 11 T cell receptor beta chains came from one sample sequenced in a study of T cell responses to AZD1222 COVID-19 vaccine. Here immunoSEQ multiplex PCR was the method, and the copy in TCRdb shows in-frame clones only, minus some. The table has about 120,000 clones, just over 85% seen once. Sequencing used peripheral blood, obtained on day 0 of AZD1222 vaccination. All receptors derive from an adult in good health.

The CDR3 coding sequence is TGTGCCAGCAGCAGCACTGGGACAGGGGGGTGGAAAAACATTCAGTACTTC. Translation: CASSSTGTGGWKNIQYF. V is TRBV3-1 (or the pseudogene TRBV3-2) and J is TRBJ2-4; TRBD1 matches at 11 bases. The CDR3 sequence is 17 residues long. Losses at the gene ends were 5 bases for V and 4 bases for J; bases not matched to a gene: 10. Germline CDR1 and CDR2: LGHDT and YNNKEL (reference sequence).

The V and J genes are TRBV11-2 and TRBJ2-2; 9 nucleotides match TRBD1. The CDR3 covers 16 residues. V shed 5 bases, J shed 7 bases, and the junction held 11 bases outside the gene matches. Germline V lookup: CDR1 SGHAT, CDR2 FQNNGV. This CDR3 is CASSPGTGQWGGELFF. CDR3 in DNA: TGTGCCAGCAGCCCCGGGACAGGGCAATGGGGCGGGGAGCTGTTTTTT.

The chain combines TRBV5-6 with TRBJ1-5; 12 bases are shared with TRBD1. The CDR3 is 19 amino acids. Per the germline V gene, CDR1 is SGHDT and CDR2 is YYEEEE. After removal of 3 bases from V and 6 bases from J, the junction contained 16 bases not matched to a gene. The CDR3 DNA reads TGTGCCAGCAGCTCTAAGGGGACAGGGGGCGCGGTACAGGGTCAGCCCCAGCATTTT. This encodes CASSSKGTGGAVQGQPQHF.

V and J are TRBV7-2 and TRBJ2-7; D may be TRBD2 (5 bases). Germline V gene data show CDR1 as SGHTA and CDR2 as FQGNSA. This CDR3 has 13 residues. Trimming removed 3 bases at V and 2 bases at J, with 8 bases between. The CDR3 DNA follows: TGTGCCAGCAGCTTCCGGGAAACCTACGAGCAGTACTTC. Protein sequence: CASSFRETYEQYF.

In this sample, this clone turned up once. This CDR3 reads CASSISGDLWLLHF. The CDR3, as DNA: TGTGCCAGTAGTATATCAGGGGATTTATGGCTCCTCCACTTT. This chain links TRBV19 with TRBJ1-6, with D maybe TRBD1 (6 bases). The germline V gene has CDR1 LNHDA and CDR2 SQIVND (reference sequence). CDR3 length: 14 residues. Trimming pared 2 bases from V and 15 bases from J, leaving 17 bases between.

This chain uses TRBV12-3 or TRBV12-4 with TRBJ1-5; no reliable D call. Between the trimmed V and J ends, which lost 5 bases and 3 bases, there was a span of 8 bases. This CDR3 region has 13 residues. CDR3 DNA: TGTGCCAGCAGTCTGTACGACAATCAGCCCCAGCATTTT. It encodes CASSLYDNQPQHF.

This chain connects TRBV30 to TRBJ1-5; D is unresolved. This CDR3 is built from 15 residues. Germline lookup yields CDR1 GTSNPN and CDR2 SVGIG (reference sequence). V was trimmed by 0 bases and J by 2 bases, leaving 11 bases between them. The CDR3 here is CAWSVIGEGNQPQHF. The CDR3 nucleotides are TGTGCCTGGAGTGTAATTGGGGAAGGCAATCAGCCCCAGCATTTT.

This chain links TRBV6-5 with TRBJ1-1; D not certain. V dropped 2 bases and J dropped 2 bases, with 6 bases sitting between them. Per the germline V gene, CDR1 is MNHEY and CDR2 is SVGAGI. The CDR3 has 13 amino acids. The CDR3 DNA reads TGTGCCAGCAGTTACCGGCATAACACTGAAGCTTTCTTT. Its translation: CASSYRHNTEAFF.

The chain couples TRBV30 to TRBJ2-2; no clear D gene. Trimming removed 2 bases at V and 3 bases at J, with 4 bases between. The CDR3 runs to 12 residues. From germline, CDR1 is GTSNPN and CDR2 SVGIG (reference sequence). The CDR3 DNA is TGTGCCTGGAGTAGGTACACCGGGGAGCTGTTTTTT. Translating gives CAWSRYTGELFF.

This clone was recorded a few times. V usage is TRBV7-2 and J usage is TRBJ1-3, with 7 bases aligning to TRBD1. V lost 5 bases, J lost 0 bases, and 4 bases stayed unmatched. The CDR3 totals 15 residues. Per germline, CDR1 SGHTA and CDR2 FQGNSA. The CDR3 region has the DNA TGTGCCAGCAGCGGAAGGGGGCCCTCTGGAAACACCATATATTTT. Translation gives CASSGRGPSGNTIYF.

A word on this clone: This CDR3 is also generated by other DNA sequences in the sample. The V and J genes are TRBV6-2 or TRBV6-3 and TRBJ1-5; 8 nucleotides align to TRBD1. The CDR3 spans 13 residues. Germline-derived CDR1 and CDR2 are MNHEY and SVGEGT. The ends lost 4 bases at V and 4 bases at J; junction bases unmatched: 0. CDR3 in amino acids: CASSWDRNQPQHF. In nucleotides, the CDR3 is TGTGCCAGCAGTTGGGACAGGAATCAGCCCCAGCATTTT.